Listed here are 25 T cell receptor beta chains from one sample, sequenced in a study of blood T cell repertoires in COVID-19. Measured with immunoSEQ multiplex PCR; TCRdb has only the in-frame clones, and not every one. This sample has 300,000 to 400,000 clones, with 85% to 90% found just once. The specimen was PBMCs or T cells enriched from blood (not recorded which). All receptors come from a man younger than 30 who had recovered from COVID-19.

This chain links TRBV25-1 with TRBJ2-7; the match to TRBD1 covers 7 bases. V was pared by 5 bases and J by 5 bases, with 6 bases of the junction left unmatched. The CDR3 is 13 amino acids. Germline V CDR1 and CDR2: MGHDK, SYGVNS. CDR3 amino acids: CASSRQGLHEQYF. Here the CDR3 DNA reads TGTGCCAGCAGTAGACAGGGCCTGCACGAGCAGTACTTC.

CDR3: CASSYSFSHTSYEQYF. The CDR3 coding sequence is TGTGCCAGCAGTTACTCGTTCAGTCACACCTCCTACGAGCAGTACTTC. This sequence joins TRBV6-5 and TRBJ2-7; D is ambiguous. Looked up from germline, CDR1 is MNHEY and CDR2 is SVGAGI. The CDR3 has 16 amino acids. Trimming cost V 0 bases and J 0 bases, with 12 bases left between them.

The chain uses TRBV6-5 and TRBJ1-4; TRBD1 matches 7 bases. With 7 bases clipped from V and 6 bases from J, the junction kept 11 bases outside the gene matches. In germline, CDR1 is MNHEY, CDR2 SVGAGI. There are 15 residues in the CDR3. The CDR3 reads CASTLPGQMHEKLFF. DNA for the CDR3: TGTGCCAGCACCTTACCGGGACAGATGCATGAAAAACTGTTTTTT.

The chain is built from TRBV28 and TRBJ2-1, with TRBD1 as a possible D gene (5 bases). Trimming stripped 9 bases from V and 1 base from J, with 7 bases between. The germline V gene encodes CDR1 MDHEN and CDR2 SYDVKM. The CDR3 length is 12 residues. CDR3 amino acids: CASSGSYNEQFF. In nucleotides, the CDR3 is TGTGCCAGTTCAGGGTCCTACAATGAGCAGTTCTTC.

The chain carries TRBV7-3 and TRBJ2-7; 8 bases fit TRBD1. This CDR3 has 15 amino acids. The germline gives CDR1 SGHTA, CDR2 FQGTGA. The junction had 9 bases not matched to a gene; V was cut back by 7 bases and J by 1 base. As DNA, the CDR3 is TGTGCCAGCATCGTAGGGAGGACAGGGTCCTACGAGCAGTACTTC. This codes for CASIVGRTGSYEQYF.

The CDR3 spells CASSPHPSGGGGVEQFF. Written as DNA, the CDR3 is TGTGCCAGCAGCCCCCACCCCTCAGGAGGGGGAGGGGTCGAGCAGTTCTTC. The chain recombines TRBV7-6 with TRBJ2-1; D is possibly TRBD2 (7 bases). V lost 5 bases and J lost 10, with 27 bases in between. Germline V gene sequence: CDR1 SGHVS, CDR2 FNYEAQ. The CDR3 is 17 amino acids.

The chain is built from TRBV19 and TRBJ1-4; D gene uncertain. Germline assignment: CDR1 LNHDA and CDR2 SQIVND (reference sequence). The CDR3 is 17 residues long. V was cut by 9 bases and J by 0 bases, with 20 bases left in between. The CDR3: CASKDYSLPTTNEKLFF. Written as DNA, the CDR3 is TGTGCCAGCAAGGACTATTCCCTCCCCACAACTAATGAAAAACTGTTTTTT.

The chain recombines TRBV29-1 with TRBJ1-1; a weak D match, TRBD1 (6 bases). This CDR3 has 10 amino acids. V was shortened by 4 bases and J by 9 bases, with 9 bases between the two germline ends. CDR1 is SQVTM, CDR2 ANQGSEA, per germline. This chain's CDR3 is CSVAGGQAFF. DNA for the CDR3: TGCAGCGTTGCCGGGGGGCAAGCTTTCTTT.

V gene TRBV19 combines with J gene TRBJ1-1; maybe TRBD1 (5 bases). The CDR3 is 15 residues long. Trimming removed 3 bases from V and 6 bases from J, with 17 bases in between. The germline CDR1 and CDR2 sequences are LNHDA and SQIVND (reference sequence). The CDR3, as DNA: TGTGCCAGTAGTATGTCCCTGGGCCAGGGTCCTGAAGCTTTCTTT. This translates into CASSMSLGQGPEAFF. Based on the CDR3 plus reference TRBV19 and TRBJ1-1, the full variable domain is DGGITQSPKYLFRKEGQNVTLSCEQNLNHDAMYWYRQDPGQGLRLIYYSQIVNDFQKGDIAEGYSVSREKKESFPLTVTSAQKNPTAFYLCASSMSLGQGPEAFFGQGTRLTVV.

The CDR3 region has the DNA TGTGCCAGCAACAAGGACAGCGAATACAATGAGCAGTTCTTC. Residues: CASNKDSEYNEQFF. The V and J genes are TRBV6-5 and TRBJ2-1; D is possibly TRBD1 (6 bases). Germline CDR1 reads MNHEY; CDR2 reads SVGAGI. V was pared by 7 bases and J by 4 bases, with 14 bases between. The CDR3 spans 14 residues.

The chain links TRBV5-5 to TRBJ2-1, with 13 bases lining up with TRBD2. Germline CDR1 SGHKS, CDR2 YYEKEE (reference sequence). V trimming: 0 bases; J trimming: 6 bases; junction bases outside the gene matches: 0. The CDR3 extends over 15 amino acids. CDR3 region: CASSLGLAGGNEQFF. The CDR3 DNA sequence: TGTGCCAGCAGCTTGGGACTAGCGGGAGGCAATGAGCAGTTCTTC.

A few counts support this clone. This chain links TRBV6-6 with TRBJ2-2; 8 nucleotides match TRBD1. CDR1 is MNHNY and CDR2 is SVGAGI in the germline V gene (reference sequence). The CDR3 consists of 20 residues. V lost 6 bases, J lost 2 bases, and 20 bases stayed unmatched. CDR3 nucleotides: TGTGCCAGCAGCCTAAACACGGGACAGGCTTACGGGGGAAACACCGGGGAGCTGTTTTTT. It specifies CASSLNTGQAYGGNTGELFF.

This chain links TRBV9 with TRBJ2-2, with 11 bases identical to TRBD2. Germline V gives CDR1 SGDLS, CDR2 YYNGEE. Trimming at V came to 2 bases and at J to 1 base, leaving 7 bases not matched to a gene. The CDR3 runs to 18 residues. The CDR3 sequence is CASSVGGTSGLNTGELFF. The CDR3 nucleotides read TGTGCCAGCAGCGTCGGGGGGACTAGCGGATTGAACACCGGGGAGCTGTTTTTT. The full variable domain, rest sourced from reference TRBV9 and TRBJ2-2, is DSGVTQTPKHLITATGQRVTLRCSPRSGDLSVYWYQQSLDQGLQFLIQYYNGEERAKGNILERFSAQQFPDLHSELNLSSLELGDSALYFCASSVGGTSGLNTGELFFGEGSRLTVL.

The CDR3 DNA sequence: TGCAGCGTTGAAACGGGACTAGCGGGAGCATACGAGCAGTACTTC. The encoded protein is CSVETGLAGAYEQYF. J is TRBJ2-7 and V is TRBV29-1; 14 nucleotides agree with TRBD2. J gave up 4 bases and V 2 bases, and 4 bases lay outside the gene matches. Germline values: CDR1 SQVTM, CDR2 ANQGSEA. There are 15 residues in the CDR3.

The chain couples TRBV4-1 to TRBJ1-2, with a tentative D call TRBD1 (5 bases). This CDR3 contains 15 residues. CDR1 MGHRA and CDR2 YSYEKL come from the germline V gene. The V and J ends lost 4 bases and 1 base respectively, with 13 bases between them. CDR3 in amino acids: CASSPSIGGNYGYTF. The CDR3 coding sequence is TGCGCCAGCAGCCCGTCTATCGGGGGTAACTATGGCTACACCTTC.

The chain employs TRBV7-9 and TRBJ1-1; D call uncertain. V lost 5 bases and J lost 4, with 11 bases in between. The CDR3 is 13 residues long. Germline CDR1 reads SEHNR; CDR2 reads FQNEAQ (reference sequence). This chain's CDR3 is CASSLTLRTEAFF. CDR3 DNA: TGTGCCAGCAGCCTGACACTGCGCACTGAAGCTTTCTTT.

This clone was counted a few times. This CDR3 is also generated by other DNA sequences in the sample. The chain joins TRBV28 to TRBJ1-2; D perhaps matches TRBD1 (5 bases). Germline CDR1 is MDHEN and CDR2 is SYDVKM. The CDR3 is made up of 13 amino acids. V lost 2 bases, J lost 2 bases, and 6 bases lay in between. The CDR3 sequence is CASSLPGNYGYTF. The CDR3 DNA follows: TGTGCCAGCAGTTTACCAGGGAACTATGGCTACACCTTC.

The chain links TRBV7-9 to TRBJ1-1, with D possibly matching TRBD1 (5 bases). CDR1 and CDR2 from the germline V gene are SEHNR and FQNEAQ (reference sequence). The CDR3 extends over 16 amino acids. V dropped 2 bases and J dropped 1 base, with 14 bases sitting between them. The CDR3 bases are TGTGCCAGCAGCTTAACCCCCAATGGGGCGAACACTGAAGCTTTCTTT. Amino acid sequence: CASSLTPNGANTEAFF.

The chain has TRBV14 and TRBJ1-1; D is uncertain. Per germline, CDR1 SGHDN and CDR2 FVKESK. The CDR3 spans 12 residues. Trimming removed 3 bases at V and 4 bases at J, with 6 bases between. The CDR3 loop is CASSQFGTEAFF. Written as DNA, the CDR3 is TGTGCCAGCAGCCAGTTCGGCACTGAAGCTTTCTTT.

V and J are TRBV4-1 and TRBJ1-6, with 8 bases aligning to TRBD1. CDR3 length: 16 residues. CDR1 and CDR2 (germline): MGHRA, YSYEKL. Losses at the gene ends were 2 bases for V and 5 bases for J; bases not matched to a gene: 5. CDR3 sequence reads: CASSQFGQGNNSPLHF. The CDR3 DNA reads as TGCGCCAGCAGCCAATTCGGACAGGGTAATAATTCACCCCTCCACTTT.

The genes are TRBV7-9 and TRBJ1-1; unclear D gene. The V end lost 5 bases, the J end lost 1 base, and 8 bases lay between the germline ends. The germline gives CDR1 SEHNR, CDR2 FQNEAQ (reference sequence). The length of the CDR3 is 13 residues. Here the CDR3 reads CASSPQQNTEAFF. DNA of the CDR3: TGTGCCAGCAGCCCGCAACAGAACACTGAAGCTTTCTTT.

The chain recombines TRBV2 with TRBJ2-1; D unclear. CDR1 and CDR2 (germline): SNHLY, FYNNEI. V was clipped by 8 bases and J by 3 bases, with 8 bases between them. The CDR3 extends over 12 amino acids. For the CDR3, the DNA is TGTGCCAGCGGAGAGGACTACAATGAGCAGTTCTTC. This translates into CASGEDYNEQFF.

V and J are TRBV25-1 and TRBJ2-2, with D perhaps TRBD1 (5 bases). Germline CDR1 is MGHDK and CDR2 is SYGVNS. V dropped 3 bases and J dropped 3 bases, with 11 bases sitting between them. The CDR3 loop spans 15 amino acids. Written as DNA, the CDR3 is TGTGCCAGCAGTGAGGGGCAATACTACACCGGGGAGCTGTTTTTT. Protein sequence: CASSEGQYYTGELFF.

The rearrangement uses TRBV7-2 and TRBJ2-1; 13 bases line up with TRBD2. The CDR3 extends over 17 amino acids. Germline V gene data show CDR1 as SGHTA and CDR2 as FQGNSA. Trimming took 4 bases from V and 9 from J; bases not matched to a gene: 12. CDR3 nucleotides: TGTGCCAGCAGCTCCCAACCGGGACTAGCGGGGTGGCGTGAGCAGTTCTTC. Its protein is CASSSQPGLAGWREQFF.

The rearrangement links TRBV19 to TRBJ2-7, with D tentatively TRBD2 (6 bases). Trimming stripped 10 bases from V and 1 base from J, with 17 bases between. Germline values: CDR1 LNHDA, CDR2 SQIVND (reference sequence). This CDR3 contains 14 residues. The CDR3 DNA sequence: TGTGCCACACGCGGGACGCCTTTTTCCTACGAGCAGTACTTC. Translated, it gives CATRGTPFSYEQYF.